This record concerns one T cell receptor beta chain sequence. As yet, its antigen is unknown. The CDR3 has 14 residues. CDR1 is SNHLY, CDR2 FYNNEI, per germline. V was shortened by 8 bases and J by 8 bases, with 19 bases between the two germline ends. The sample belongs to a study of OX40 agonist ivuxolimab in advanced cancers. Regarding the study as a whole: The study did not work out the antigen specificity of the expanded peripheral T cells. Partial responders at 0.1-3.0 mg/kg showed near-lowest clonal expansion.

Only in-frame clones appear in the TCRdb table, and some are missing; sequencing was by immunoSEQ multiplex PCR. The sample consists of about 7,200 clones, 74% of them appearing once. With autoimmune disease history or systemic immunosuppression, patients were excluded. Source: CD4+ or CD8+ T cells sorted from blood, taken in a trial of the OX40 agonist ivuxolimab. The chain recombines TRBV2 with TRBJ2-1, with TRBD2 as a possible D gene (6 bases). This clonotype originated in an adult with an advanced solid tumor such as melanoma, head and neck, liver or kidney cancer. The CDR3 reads CASSPGGAGYEQFF. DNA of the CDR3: TGTGCCAGCTCCCCCGGCGGGGCAGGCTATGAGCAGTTCTTC. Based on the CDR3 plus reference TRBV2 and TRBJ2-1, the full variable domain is EPEVTQTPSHQVTQMGQEVILRCVPISNHLYFYWYRQILGQKVEFLVSFYNNEISEKSEIFDDQFSVERPDGSNFTLKIRSTKLEDSAMYFCASSPGGAGYEQFFGPGTRLTVL.